Listed below are T cell receptor beta chains from one sample, sequenced in a study of cytomegalovirus exposure and HLA in healthy donors. This table comes from immunoSEQ multiplex PCR, and its TCRdb copy is limited to in-frame clones, with some not included. This sample carries 150,000 or so clones, more than 75% of them seen once, and the ten largest clones take approximately 8%. The sample taken for sequencing was PBMCs. The receptors come from a man aged 30-40 years in good health and CMV-seropositive. Both conserved end residues are part of each CDR3. Fields, in order: clone size, J gene, V gene, D gene, CDR3 DNA, CDR3 protein. The D gene is left open where the match is weak. Clone size is shown for a subset of rows, as once, few, many or a class of expanded clone.

>-|TRBJ1-4|TRBV28|-
TGTGCCAGCAGTCCCGCGGAACAGGGCTGGGTTGAAAAACTGTTTTTT
CASSPAEQGWVEKLFF
>-|TRBJ1-2|TRBV7-8|-
TGTGCCAGCAGCTCATACGTATCTACCGACAGGATCGGCTACACCTTC
CASSSYVSTDRIGYTF
>-|TRBJ2-5|TRBV18|-
TGTGCCAGCTCACGGGAGAGGGAGACCCAGTACTTC
CASSRERETQYF
>few|TRBJ2-1|TRBV2|TRBD2
TGTGCCAGCACCCTGAGCGGGGGGGCGGGCAATGAGCAGTTCTTC
CASTLSGGAGNEQFF
>-|TRBJ2-7|TRBV30|-
TGTGCCTGGAGTGGAGTCTACGAGCAGTACTTC
CAWSGVYEQYF
>-|TRBJ2-3|TRBV5-4|-
TGTGCCAGCAGCTCCGCGGGTAGCACAGATACGCAGTATTTT
CASSSAGSTDTQYF
>-|TRBJ2-6|TRBV7-9|-
TGTGCCAGCAGCGCCAGTCAGGGATACACTGGGGCCAACGTCCTGACTTTC
CASSASQGYTGANVLTF
>-|TRBJ2-1|TRBV18|TRBD2
TGTGCCAGCTCACCAACAGCCACTAGCGGGAGGCATGAGCAGTTCTTC
CASSPTATSGRHEQFF
>-|TRBJ1-4|TRBV28|-
TGTGCCAGCACCTCGAATGAAAAACTGTTTTTT
CASTSNEKLFF
>-|TRBJ2-7|TRBV29-1|TRBD2
TGCAGCGTTGAAGGGGCGGGAGCTTACGAGCAGTACTTC
CSVEGAGAYEQYF
>-|TRBJ2-1|TRBV6-1|TRBD2
TGTGCCAGCAGTGAACCTCTTACTAGCGGGGGGGGGTACAATGAGCAGTTCTTC
CASSEPLTSGGGYNEQFF
>-|TRBJ2-7|TRBV6-1|TRBD1
TGTGCCAGCAGACCCGGGACAGGGTCCTCCTACGAGCAGTACTTC
CASRPGTGSSYEQYF
>-|TRBJ2-3|TRBV7-8|TRBD2
TGTGCCAGCAGCCCCACCGGGGGAGGGCCTGTTACGCAGTATTTT
CASSPTGGGPVTQYF